This T cell receptor beta chain came from a study of shared clonotypes between healthy human individuals. Findings and caveats of the study: With a few donors compared, around 5% of naive CD4 clonotypes were shared. Incompleteness in sorted-subset sequencing, despite large depth, was shown by rarefaction.

Trimming stripped 4 bases from V and 5 bases from J, with 8 bases between. This CDR3 spans 11 amino acids. Per germline, CDR1 SQVTM and CDR2 ANQGSEA. For this clone: What it binds is not known. This same CDR3 is encoded by further DNA sequences in the sample.

TCRdb's table, derived via immunoSEQ multiplex PCR, lists solely in-frame clones and lacks some. In the table there are more than 2 million clones, roughly 95% of which are singletons. Naive CD4+ cells were CD45RA-selected; the remaining cells were memory. The TCR comes from a man aged 18 to 29 in good health. The chain links TRBV29-1 to TRBJ1-1; D not resolved. The sequenced sample consisted of naive CD4+ T cells sorted from blood. Sample subset: CD45RA+ positively selected. The CDR3 DNA is TGCAGCGTTGCCCGGGGAACTGAAGCTTTCTTT. This gives the protein CSVARGTEAFF.